This TCR beta chain was documented in a study of CD8 T cells in Susac syndrome (dated by TCRdb to 2018 to 2020). Notes on the research overall: Among the sequenced Susac syndrome patients, more than 5 had clinically active disease and eight were in clinical remission. Susac syndrome patients were therapy-naive, on corticosteroids (some also receiving IVIg), or on IVIg alone at blood withdrawal. Whether CD8+ T cell activation and differentiation in Susac syndrome was antigen driven was tested using repertoire sequencing.

RNA was extracted using the RNeasy kit, and about 0.5 to 1 microgram was reverse transcribed with random hexamers. TCR beta CDR3 regions were amplified with the immunoSEQ multiplex PCR assay covering 54 Vbeta and 13 Jbeta segments. To correct PCR amplification bias, a synthetic template baseline was used for both primer optimization and computational correction. The authors' pipeline ran thus. Reads were annotated to V, D and J genes according to IMGT and were analyzed with immunoSEQ Analyzer, with only productive sequences retained. To calculate clonality, Shannon entropy was normalized by log2 of the number of productive unique sequences and then subtracted from one. For each patient and control, public and private clones were evaluated among the 100 most prevalent clones. Clones were defined as Susac-specific when absent from the healthy and MS cohorts, from some 1,100 published viral clones and from other ImmuneACCESS disease sequences. TCRdb trimmed the raw reads at Q25, called clones with MiXCR and kept productive beta chains. Rows merge per CDR3 protein into single entries with the most common DNA and genes. TCRdb's processing, not the study's, gives the V and J calls here. Across this sample there are some 190,000 distinct CDR3 sequences, with approximately 94% seen only once. Over 0.15% of the sample goes to the ten largest clones.

As regards this clonotype: No cognate antigen has been identified for it. Per-base quality was not reported, and no clone a single base away is much larger than it.

V and J lose 3 bases and 7 bases, and a span of 7 bases separates them. From the cysteine up to the phenylalanine, the CDR3 has a length of 12 residues. CDR3 DNA only is kept here, 36 bases in frame from base 1. CDR1 and CDR2 are read off the germline V gene as SGHTA and FQGNSA. Here is what the overall study found, with its caveats: No clonal expansion was detected in the CD4+ T cell repertoire of Susac syndrome patients. The study acknowledged that relatively few individuals were included in the TCR sequencing and HLA analysis.

Peripheral blood CD8+ and CD4+ T cells from healthy donors, Susac syndrome patients and multiple sclerosis patients were profiled by high-throughput TCR beta sequencing. Susac syndrome patients met recently defined diagnostic criteria for definite or probable disease. CD8+ TEMRA cells were enriched by FACS, while bulk CD8+ and CD4+ T cells were purified by magnetic negative isolation. Blood was drawn into EDTA tubes, processed within 24 hours, and PBMCs were isolated by density gradient centrifugation. PBMCs destined for TCR sequencing were cryopreserved in liquid nitrogen and later thawed in a 37 °C water bath. The sorted or isolated CD4+, CD8+ and CD8+ TEMRA cells reached a purity of at least 90%.

The material sequenced was CD4+ T cells from PBMCs. The chain was built from TRBV7-2 and TRBJ2-1; the D gene is not confidently resolved. This clonotype was obtained from a human donor with Susac syndrome. The CDR3 reads CASSFPANEQFF. The DNA sequence reads TGTGCCAGCAGCTTCCCGGCGAATGAGCAGTTCTTC.